Below, 26 T cell receptor beta chains from the same sample are listed, as sequenced in a study of human T cells and chemical hapten exposure (dated by TCRdb to about 2021). Libraries were built with RACE. Sequencing relied on a NextSeq 500. TCRdb reran the public reads through fastp at Q25 and MiXCR, keeping productive beta chains. Entries are consolidated by CDR3 protein sequence, retaining the most common genes and DNA. Within this sample are some 380,000 distinct CDR3 sequences, with around 5% of them counted one time only. The leading ten clones occupy about 2.1% of the sample. The time point label here, explained by the study, means: patch test 1, 2 weeks after DPC sensitization. The meaning of the sample's treatment or condition label: therapeutic diphenylcyclopropenone sensitization with weekly scalp DPC. The sequences come from whole blood, collected in connection with sensitization to the hapten diphenylcyclopropenone (DPC). All receptors come from a woman aged 50 to 60 with alopecia areata. Some clones in this sample may be carry-over from other donors' samples.

This clonotype was counted ten times or more. The chain recombines TRBV5-1 with TRBJ1-1; no clear D gene. The CDR3 consists of 15 residues. Trimming cost V 3 bases and J 0 bases, with 12 bases left between them. Germline CDR1 and CDR2: SGHRS and YFSETQ. CDR3 residues: CASSSSATLNTEAFF. Written as DNA, the CDR3 is TGCGCCAGCAGCTCCTCAGCGACACTGAACACTGAAGCTTTCTTT.

There are a few counts of this clonotype. The gene calls are TRBV10-3 and TRBJ2-2, with TRBD1 identical over 7 bases. This CDR3 region has 13 residues. The germline gives CDR1 ENHRY, CDR2 SYGVKD. The J segment lost 4 bases and the V segment lost 10 bases, leaving 6 bases of the junction unmatched. DNA for the CDR3: TGTGCCACCAGACAGGGATCCACCGGGGAGCTGTTTTTT. Amino acids: CATRQGSTGELFF.

This clonotype was detected many times. The rearrangement uses TRBV12-3 or TRBV12-4 and TRBJ1-1, with D hard to call. V was clipped by 6 bases and J by 10 bases, with 15 bases between them. This CDR3 contains 12 residues. The DNA for the CDR3 is TGTGCCAGCAGCCCCCTGGCCGGAAGAGCTTTCTTT. Its translation is CASSPLAGRAFF.

A few counts support this clonotype. V usage is TRBV5-1 and J usage is TRBJ1-3; TRBD1 aligns across 12 bases. CDR1 is SGHRS and CDR2 is YFSETQ in the germline V gene. V gave up 4 bases and J gave up 2 bases; unmatched junction bases: 4. CDR3 length equals 16 residues. The CDR3 reads CASSLGQGAAGNTIYF. The CDR3 DNA sequence: TGCGCCAGCAGCCTGGGACAGGGGGCTGCTGGAAACACCATATATTTT.

The table lists this clonotype with many counts. The chain is built from TRBV25-1 and TRBJ2-7, with TRBD2 identical over 9 bases. CDR3 size: 15 residues. Germline loops: CDR1 MGHDK, CDR2 SYGVNS. Trimming at V came to 8 bases and at J to 4 bases, leaving 12 bases not matched to a gene. The CDR3 DNA is TGTGCCAGCGGGGTGCCTCCGCTAGCGGGATACGAGCAGTACTTC. Its translation is CASGVPPLAGYEQYF.

This clonotype was observed a handful of times. The gene calls are TRBV28 and TRBJ1-1; 7 bases line up with TRBD1. Germline CDR1 reads MDHEN; CDR2 reads SYDVKM. CDR3 length: 14 residues. J lost 6 bases, V lost 5 bases, and 9 bases had no gene match. In DNA, the CDR3 is TGTGCCAGCAGTACCTCGACAGGGTGGGCTGAAGCTTTCTTT. This gives the protein CASSTSTGWAEAFF.

The chain carries TRBV20-1 and TRBJ2-3; D is undetermined. The V end lost 5 bases, the J end lost 0 bases, and 6 bases lay between the germline ends. The CDR3 spans 12 residues. The germline V gene has CDR1 DFQATT and CDR2 SNEGSKA (reference sequence). CDR3 sequence (DNA): TGCAGTGCTTGGGCTAGCACAGATACGCAGTATTTT. Amino acids: CSAWASTDTQYF.

This clonotype was seen a few times. The CDR3 region is CASSPEGRRGPGTEAFF. The CDR3, as DNA: TGTGCCAGCAGCCCGGAGGGACGGCGCGGTCCCGGGACTGAAGCTTTCTTT. V and J are TRBV7-3 and TRBJ1-1, with D maybe TRBD1 (5 bases). In germline, CDR1 is SGHTA, CDR2 FQGTGA. Trimming removed 5 bases at V and 5 bases at J, with 24 bases between. The length of the CDR3 is 17 residues.

The chain recombines TRBV7-9 with TRBJ2-7, with a tentative D call TRBD2 (7 bases). This CDR3 is 16 amino acids long. V lost 5 bases to trimming and J lost 4 bases, with 21 bases between them. Looked up from germline, CDR1 is SEHNR and CDR2 is FQNEAQ (reference sequence). The CDR3: CASSLEPGGPTYEQYF. The CDR3 bases are TGTGCCAGCAGCCTAGAACCCGGGGGGCCCACTTACGAGCAGTACTTC.

J is TRBJ2-6 and V is TRBV12-3 or TRBV12-4; D is uncertain. The CDR3 runs 18 residues. Trimming took off 2 bases at V and 0 bases at J, with 14 bases between the two ends. CDR3 region: CASSLRAGALSGANVLTF. In nucleotides, the CDR3 is TGTGCCAGCAGTTTAAGGGCAGGAGCCCTCTCTGGGGCCAACGTCCTGACTTTC.

This chain joins TRBV11-2 and TRBJ1-1; D unresolved. The CDR3 contains 16 residues. V dropped 1 base and J dropped 0 bases, with 12 bases sitting between them. From germline, CDR1 is SGHAT and CDR2 FQNNGV. DNA for the CDR3: TGTGCCAGCAGCTTAGGAGATCCAGCCTTGAACACTGAAGCTTTCTTT. Translated, it gives CASSLGDPALNTEAFF.

This clonotype has only a few counts. V is TRBV30 and J is TRBJ2-7; a possible D gene is TRBD2 (6 bases). The germline V and J ends were trimmed by 5 bases and 2 bases, with 13 bases remaining between them. Germline V gene data show CDR1 as GTSNPN and CDR2 as SVGIG (reference sequence). The CDR3 has 13 residues. CDR3 bases: TGTGCCTGGGGATTGGGCGGGACCTACGAGCAGTACTTC. Translating gives CAWGLGGTYEQYF.

This clonotype was detected only a few times. The gene calls are TRBV6-5 and TRBJ1-1; D remains ambiguous. Germline V gives CDR1 MNHEY, CDR2 SVGAGI. The CDR3 runs 14 residues. V shed 0 bases and J shed 7 bases, with 12 bases lying between them. The DNA of the CDR3 is TGTGCCAGCAGTTACTCAAGTCCCGCAAATGAAGCTTTCTTT. Translated, it gives CASSYSSPANEAFF.

This clonotype showed up just a few times. The J gene is TRBJ2-7, the V gene TRBV6-5; D gene uncertain. CDR3 length: 14 residues. CDR1 is MNHEY and CDR2 is SVGAGI in the germline V gene. V was clipped by 2 bases and J by 6 bases, with 14 bases between them. CDR3: CASSYSRPPVEQYF. The CDR3 DNA follows: TGTGCCAGCAGTTACAGCAGGCCCCCGGTCGAGCAGTACTTC.

This clonotype has ten or more counts. This sequence joins TRBV12-3 or TRBV12-4 and TRBJ1-2, with TRBD1 identical over 7 bases. The CDR3 extends over 16 amino acids. The ends lost 7 bases at V and 5 bases at J; junction bases unmatched: 16. The CDR3 spells CASTQLSKGTAYGYTF. The CDR3 bases are TGTGCCAGCACCCAACTCTCTAAGGGGACAGCGTATGGCTACACCTTC.

This clonotype was counted at least ten times. The chain joins TRBV7-8 to TRBJ1-1, with a weak D call TRBD1 (5 bases). Trimming cost V 5 bases and J 0 bases, with 13 bases left between them. The CDR3 loop spans 15 amino acids. Germline assignment: CDR1 SGHVS and CDR2 FQNEAQ. The CDR3 protein is CASSPGDGLNTEAFF. DNA of the CDR3: TGTGCCAGCAGCCCGGGGGACGGCTTGAACACTGAAGCTTTCTTT.

This chain uses TRBV6-2 or TRBV6-3 with TRBJ1-1; D remains unclear. Germline V gene sequence: CDR1 MNHEY, CDR2 SVGEGT. V lost 6 bases, J lost 5 bases, and 19 bases lay in between. The CDR3 covers 15 residues. In DNA form, the CDR3 reads TGTGCCAGCAGGGAACAGAGGTCGTCGCGGACTGAAGCTTTCTTT. Its protein is CASREQRSSRTEAFF.

This clonotype appeared many times. The rearrangement joins TRBV12-3 or TRBV12-4 to TRBJ1-1, with a possible D match to TRBD1 (5 bases). The CDR3 is 13 amino acids. Trimming removed 7 bases from V and 6 bases from J, with 15 bases in between. CDR3 in amino acids: CASTLRGSPEAFF. The CDR3 DNA follows: TGTGCCAGCACCTTGAGGGGTTCCCCTGAAGCTTTCTTT.

This clonotype showed up many times. J is TRBJ2-3 and V is TRBV29-1; 13 bases fit TRBD2. Trimming took 7 bases from V and 1 from J; bases not matched to a gene: 8. The CDR3 length is 16 residues. Looked up from germline, CDR1 is SQVTM and CDR2 is ANQGSEA. Here the CDR3 DNA reads TGCAGCGCTGCCGGACTAGCGGGAGCCGGCACAGATACGCAGTATTTT. Its translation is CSAAGLAGAGTDTQYF.

This clonotype was picked up a small number of times. V gene TRBV6-6 combines with J gene TRBJ1-1; D remains ambiguous. Germline V gene data show CDR1 as MNHNY and CDR2 as SVGAGI (reference sequence). V lost 2 bases and J lost 3, with 13 bases in between. The CDR3 contains 15 residues. CDR3 DNA sequence: TGTGCCAGCAGTTACGAGAATTTAAGAGACACTGAAGCTTTCTTT. It specifies CASSYENLRDTEAFF.

The sample holds many counts of this clonotype. This chain connects TRBV7-2 to TRBJ2-5; unclear D gene. Germline CDR1 and CDR2: SGHTA and FQGNSA. Trimming left V 5 bases short and J 5 bases short, with 9 bases between. This CDR3 spans 12 amino acids. The CDR3 DNA sequence: TGTGCCAGCAGCCCTGTAGAGGAGACCCAGTACTTC. It is translated as CASSPVEETQYF.

This clonotype was detected ten times or more. The chain links TRBV19 to TRBJ1-5; 8 positions match TRBD1. This CDR3 region has 13 residues. Losses at the gene ends were 7 bases for V and 4 bases for J; bases not matched to a gene: 3. Germline CDR1 is LNHDA and CDR2 is SQIVND (reference sequence). CDR3 sequence (DNA): TGTGCCAGTACGGGACAGGATAATCAGCCCCAGCATTTT. Translation gives CASTGQDNQPQHF.

This clonotype was detected a few times. The chain couples TRBV15 to TRBJ2-7, with 8 bases that match TRBD1. The V gene's germline CDR1 is LNHNV and CDR2 YYDKDF (reference sequence). The CDR3 loop spans 15 amino acids. Trimming cost V 0 bases and J 3 bases; bases outside gene matches: 4. CDR3 region: CATSRDTGGYYEQYF. The CDR3 DNA is TGTGCCACCAGCAGAGATACAGGGGGATACTACGAGCAGTACTTC.

This clonotype was observed many times. The chain carries TRBV18 and TRBJ2-7, with D perhaps matching TRBD2 (5 bases). CDR1 and CDR2 from the germline V gene are KGHSH and LQKENI. Trimming removed 1 base from V and 6 bases from J, with 19 bases in between. The CDR3 runs to 16 residues. The CDR3 loop reads CASSPLGLEAPSEQYF. CDR3 nucleotide sequence: TGTGCCAGCTCACCACTAGGACTGGAGGCCCCTTCCGAGCAGTACTTC.

V and J are TRBV21-1 and TRBJ1-5. TRBV21-1 represents a pseudogene. The CDR3 spans 16 residues. In DNA form, the CDR3 reads TGTGCCAGCAGTGCAAGATGGGACGGACTAAATCAGCCCCAGCATTTT. Amino acid sequence: CASSARWDGLNQPQHF.

This clonotype was seen at least ten times. The V call is TRBV12-3 or TRBV12-4, the J call TRBJ1-5, with D unresolved. The CDR3 loop spans 15 amino acids. Deletions cut 2 bases from V and 4 bases from J, with 12 bases between. The CDR3 DNA reads TGTGCCAGCAGTTTAATAGAGGGTCTGAATCAGCCCCAGCATTTT. Encoded protein: CASSLIEGLNQPQHF.